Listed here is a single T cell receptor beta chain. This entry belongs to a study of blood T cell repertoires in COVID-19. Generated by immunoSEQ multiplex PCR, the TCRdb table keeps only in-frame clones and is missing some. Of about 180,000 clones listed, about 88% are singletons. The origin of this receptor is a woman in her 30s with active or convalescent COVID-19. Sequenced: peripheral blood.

The CDR3 is CASSPQVSSYNEQFF. DNA of the CDR3: TGTGCCAGCAGTCCGCAGGTTAGCTCCTACAATGAGCAGTTCTTC. This chain joins TRBV27 and TRBJ2-1, with D uncertain. There are 15 residues in the CDR3. Germline CDR1 is MNHEY and CDR2 is SMNVEV (reference sequence). V was cut by 5 bases and J by 0 bases, with 11 bases left in between.